These 10 T cell receptor beta chains were all obtained from the same sample, sequenced in a study of cytomegalovirus exposure and HLA in healthy donors. The protocol was immunoSEQ multiplex PCR, while the TCRdb copy is restricted to in-frame clones and leaves out a portion. The repertoire holds tens of thousands of clones, with roughly 94% as singletons. The sample comprised PBMCs. The receptor set was obtained from a woman aged 18-29 years in good health and CMV-seronegative.

The rearrangement joins TRBV19 to TRBJ2-3; D might be TRBD1 (6 bases). CDR1 is LNHDA, CDR2 SQIVND, per germline (reference sequence). V gave up 6 bases and J gave up 3 bases, with 13 bases separating them. CDR3 size: 14 residues. This chain's CDR3 is CASRLGARTDTQYF. CDR3 nucleotides: TGTGCCAGTAGATTGGGGGCGCGTACAGATACGCAGTATTTT.

This clone has a single count. The genes are TRBV6-6 and TRBJ1-1, with D unresolved. In germline, CDR1 is MNHNY, CDR2 SVGAGI (reference sequence). This CDR3 has 12 residues. The V end lost 2 bases, the J end lost 11 bases, and 12 bases lay between the germline ends. CDR3 nucleotide sequence: TGTGCCAGCAGTTACAGACTAGATGGGGCTTTCTTT. It specifies CASSYRLDGAFF.

This clone was seen a single time. The chain is built from TRBV7-9 and TRBJ2-5, with TRBD1 matching over 8 bases. The germline V gene has CDR1 SEHNR and CDR2 FQNEAQ (reference sequence). The junction had 4 bases not matched to a gene; V was cut back by 3 bases and J by 1 base. The CDR3 loop spans 15 amino acids. CDR3 residues: CASSFDRGVQETQYF. In DNA form, the CDR3 reads TGTGCCAGCAGCTTCGACAGGGGCGTCCAAGAGACCCAGTACTTC. Looking up the rest from reference TRBV7-9 and TRBJ2-5 gives the full variable domain: DTGVSQNPRHKITKRGQNVTFRCDPISEHNRLYWYRQTLGQGPEFLTYFQNEAQLEKSRLLSDRFSAERPKGSFSTLEIQRTEQGDSAMYLCASSFDRGVQETQYFGPGTRLLVL.

The chain employs TRBV7-8 and TRBJ1-2, with D maybe TRBD1 (5 bases). Trimming removed 1 base from V and 7 bases from J, with 7 bases in between. Looked up from germline, CDR1 is SGHVS and CDR2 is FQNEAQ. The CDR3 spans 12 residues. DNA of the CDR3: TGTGCCAGCAGCTTAGGCGACAGTGGCTACACCTTC. Translation: CASSLGDSGYTF.

This chain uses TRBV5-1 with TRBJ2-7, with 10 positions matching TRBD2. CDR1 SGHRS and CDR2 YFSETQ come from the germline V gene. V lost 1 base to trimming and J lost 6 bases; unmatched junction nucleotides: 4. The CDR3 loop spans 14 amino acids. CDR3 loop: CASSLTSGVSEQYF. In DNA, the CDR3 is TGCGCCAGCAGCTTGACTAGCGGGGTCAGCGAGCAGTACTTC.

V gene TRBV27 combines with J gene TRBJ2-1; D perhaps matches TRBD1 (5 bases). The length of the CDR3 is 15 residues. Trimming took off 5 bases at V and 6 bases at J, with 17 bases between the two ends. Per germline, CDR1 MNHEY and CDR2 SMNVEV (reference sequence). CDR3: CASSPTVILVNEQFF. For the CDR3, the DNA is TGTGCCAGCAGTCCGACAGTTATATTGGTCAATGAGCAGTTCTTC.

This sequence joins TRBV7-9 and TRBJ2-5; weak D call: TRBD2 (6 bases). This CDR3 is 15 amino acids long. CDR1 and CDR2 from the germline V gene are SEHNR and FQNEAQ (reference sequence). Trimming removed 4 bases at V and 0 bases at J, with 12 bases between. The CDR3 DNA reads as TGTGCCAGCAGCTCTGGATCGGGGGACCAAGAGACCCAGTACTTC. Encoded protein: CASSSGSGDQETQYF.

The rearrangement uses TRBV18 and TRBJ1-5; maybe TRBD1 (5 bases). Germline V gene data show CDR1 as KGHSH and CDR2 as LQKENI. The CDR3 length is 15 residues. V gave up 2 bases and J gave up 5 bases, with 13 bases separating them. CDR3 DNA: TGTGCCAGCTCACCATCTTATTTAGGGGATCAGCCCCAGCATTTT. Translated: CASSPSYLGDQPQHF.

V usage is TRBV6-5 and J usage is TRBJ2-7, with 9 positions matching TRBD2. Germline lookup yields CDR1 MNHEY and CDR2 SVGAGI. V lost 2 bases and J lost 2; bases outside the gene matches: 4. The CDR3 length is 15 residues. This chain's CDR3 is CASSYVSGGTYEQYF. CDR3 coding DNA: TGTGCCAGCAGTTACGTTAGCGGGGGTACCTACGAGCAGTACTTC.

The chain joins TRBV18 to TRBJ2-6, with D perhaps matching TRBD2 (6 bases). The CDR3 has 15 amino acids. The germline CDR1 and CDR2 sequences are KGHSH and LQKENI. With 6 bases removed from V and 2 bases from J, the gap between germline ends came to 11 bases. The CDR3 region is CASSFPGAGANVLTF. Here the CDR3 DNA reads TGTGCCAGCTCTTTTCCGGGGGCTGGGGCCAACGTCCTGACTTTC. The full variable domain, with the rest looked up from reference TRBV18 and TRBJ2-6, is NAGVMQNPRHLVRRRGQEARLRCSPMKGHSHVYWYRQLPEEGLKFMVYLQKENIIDESGMPKERFSAEFPKEGPSILRIQQVVRGDSAAYFCASSFPGAGANVLTFGAGSRLTVL.